The text below deals with one T cell receptor beta chain. This sample was included in a study of preoperative IRX-2 immunotherapy in early breast cancer. Treatment noted: preoperative locoregional IRX-2 cytokine immunotherapy. This phase Ib study tested locoregional IRX-2 cytokine immunotherapy given before surgery. The repertoire was sequenced with immunoSEQ multiplex PCR; TCRdb's copy has only in-frame clones and lacks some. This sample has 40,000 to 45,000 clones; 70% to 80% occur once, and the top ten carry more than 0.9%. This CDR3 comprises 19 residues. CDR1 SGHNT and CDR2 YENEEA come from the germline V gene. J was trimmed by 0 bases and V by 7 bases; bases with no gene match: 16.

The sequence derives from a human donor with breast cancer. The sequences come from tumor tissue, collected after IRX-2 immunotherapy. The chain links TRBV11-3 to TRBJ2-3; 10 bases align to TRBD1. CDR3 in amino acids: CASTLPWDRGGLSTDTQYF. The CDR3 nucleotides read TGTGCCAGCACCCTCCCCTGGGACAGGGGCGGCCTTAGCACAGATACGCAGTATTTT.